One sample yielded the 25 T cell receptor beta chains listed below, sequenced in a study of untreated major depressive disorder. Overall study findings and caveats: Compared with controls, depressed patients showed more TRBV05-01 (Vbeta 5.1) usage in CD4+ T cells.

These receptors lack a known antigen. The repertoire was sequenced with immunoSEQ multiplex PCR; TCRdb's copy has only in-frame clones and lacks some. The repertoire holds around 13,000 clones, with around nine tenths as singletons. The sample comprised CD4+ T cells from PBMCs. These TCRs come from a woman in her 30s with major depressive disorder.

The chain combines TRBV27 with TRBJ1-2; unclear D gene. Germline values: CDR1 MNHEY, CDR2 SMNVEV (reference sequence). V dropped 6 bases and J dropped 2 bases, with 16 bases sitting between them. CDR3 length: 15 residues. CDR3 amino acids: CASSLKAAVNYGYTF. For the CDR3, the DNA is TGTGCCAGCAGCCTAAAGGCGGCAGTCAACTATGGCTACACCTTC.

The chain combines TRBV11-2 with TRBJ2-1; TRBD2 matches 11 bases. The CDR3 has 14 amino acids. V was clipped by 5 bases and J by 8 bases; unmatched bases: 5. CDR1 SGHAT and CDR2 FQNNGV come from the germline V gene. CDR3: CASSLAGGKDEQFF. The CDR3 DNA reads as TGTGCCAGCAGCCTAGCGGGAGGAAAGGATGAGCAGTTCTTC.

The chain joins TRBV6-5 to TRBJ2-5; 7 nucleotides agree with TRBD1. CDR3 length equals 13 residues. CDR1 MNHEY and CDR2 SVGAGI come from the germline V gene. The V gene end was trimmed by 10 bases and the J gene end by 4 bases; junction bases not matched to a gene: 9. The DNA for the CDR3 is TGTGCCACCAGGGGGTGGACTCTAGAGACCCAGTACTTC. Amino acids: CATRGWTLETQYF.

The rearrangement links TRBV7-9 to TRBJ2-7; D uncertain. Germline-derived CDR1 and CDR2 are SEHNR and FQNEAQ (reference sequence). The CDR3 consists of 13 residues. The V gene lost 5 bases and the J gene lost 0 bases, with 8 bases spanning the gap. In DNA form, the CDR3 reads TGTGCCAGCAGCACGACGGGCTCCTACGAGCAGTACTTC. Translation: CASSTTGSYEQYF.

J is TRBJ2-3 and V is TRBV7-9; tentatively, D is TRBD2 (5 bases). CDR3 length equals 13 residues. CDR1 SEHNR and CDR2 FQNEAQ come from the germline V gene (reference sequence). V was shortened by 3 bases and J by 10 bases, with 14 bases between the two germline ends. Here the CDR3 DNA reads TGTGCCAGCAGCTTGGCCCCACGGGGATCGCAGTATTTT. Protein: CASSLAPRGSQYF. Looking up the rest from reference TRBV7-9 and TRBJ2-3 gives the full variable domain: DTGVSQNPRHKITKRGQNVTFRCDPISEHNRLYWYRQTLGQGPEFLTYFQNEAQLEKSRLLSDRFSAERPKGSFSTLEIQRTEQGDSAMYLCASSLAPRGSQYFGPGTRLTVL.

This chain links TRBV18 with TRBJ1-1; no clear D. Trimming stripped 1 base from V and 6 bases from J, with 15 bases between. This CDR3 has 15 residues. Germline V gives CDR1 KGHSH, CDR2 LQKENI. In DNA, the CDR3 is TGTGCCAGCTCACCACTGGTCCTTTCTGAGGCTGAAGCTTTCTTT. Its protein product is CASSPLVLSEAEAFF. Full variable domain (outside the CDR3, taken from reference TRBV18 and TRBJ1-1): NAGVMQNPRHLVRRRGQEARLRCSPMKGHSHVYWYRQLPEEGLKFMVYLQKENIIDESGMPKERFSAEFPKEGPSILRIQQVVRGDSAAYFCASSPLVLSEAEAFFGQGTRLTVV.

The chain is built from TRBV5-1 and TRBJ1-1; 8 nucleotides agree with TRBD1. V was clipped by 0 bases and J by 9 bases; unmatched bases: 7. This CDR3 has 14 amino acids. Germline V gene sequence: CDR1 SGHRS, CDR2 YFSETQ. The CDR3, as DNA: TGCGCCAGCAGCTTGGGTCCTACAGGGGGAAAAGCTTTCTTT. It specifies CASSLGPTGGKAFF.

This sequence joins TRBV13 and TRBJ2-2, with TRBD2 as a possible D gene (6 bases). Trimming removed 0 bases from V and 0 bases from J, with 8 bases in between. The CDR3 spans 16 residues. Germline CDR1 reads PRHDT; CDR2 reads FYEKMQ (reference sequence). CDR3 amino acids: CASSLGASANTGELFF. The CDR3 bases are TGTGCCAGCAGCTTAGGGGCTAGCGCGAACACCGGGGAGCTGTTTTTT.

A single count supports this clone. The V call is TRBV6-1, the J call TRBJ2-2, with D perhaps TRBD1 (5 bases). The V and J ends lost 3 bases and 3 bases respectively, with 14 bases between them. This CDR3 is built from 16 residues. Germline-derived CDR1 and CDR2 are MNHNS and SASEGT. The CDR3 spells CASSDITGKDTGELFF. The CDR3 region has the DNA TGTGCCAGCAGTGACATCACAGGTAAGGACACCGGGGAGCTGTTTTTT.

The chain couples TRBV5-1 to TRBJ1-2; D is perhaps TRBD1 (5 bases). Germline lookup yields CDR1 SGHRS and CDR2 YFSETQ. Trimming removed 3 bases at V and 1 base at J, with 7 bases between. The CDR3 totals 13 residues. CDR3 DNA sequence: TGCGCCAGCAGCTGGACAAGTAACTATGGCTACACCTTC. Translated: CASSWTSNYGYTF.

The CDR3 loop is CAIMGSGNTIYF. CDR3 nucleotide sequence: TGTGCCATCATGGGGTCTGGAAACACCATATATTTT. The chain uses TRBV10-3 and TRBJ1-3; D unclear. The CDR3 length is 12 residues. CDR1 ENHRY and CDR2 SYGVKD come from the germline V gene. Trimming took off 7 bases at V and 1 base at J, with 5 bases between the two ends.

The table lists this clone with a count of one. The chain links TRBV6-5 to TRBJ1-5; no firm D call. Trimming stripped 2 bases from V and 4 bases from J, with 12 bases between. This CDR3 has 15 residues. The V gene's germline CDR1 is MNHEY and CDR2 SVGAGI. CDR3 protein: CASSYRVTLNQPQHF. As DNA, the CDR3 is TGTGCCAGCAGTTACAGGGTGACGCTAAATCAGCCCCAGCATTTT.

This chain uses TRBV29-1 with TRBJ1-1, with D possibly TRBD1 on 6 matching bases. The CDR3 is 11 amino acids. V was cut by 7 bases and J by 11 bases, with 17 bases left in between. In germline, CDR1 is SQVTM, CDR2 ANQGSEA. The CDR3: CSGGSQGSAFF. CDR3 nucleotides: TGCAGCGGGGGATCCCAGGGGTCGGCTTTCTTT.

This chain links TRBV6-1 with TRBJ2-5; D uncertain. V lost 6 bases to trimming and J lost 4 bases, with 12 bases between them. The CDR3 length is 13 residues. Germline assignment: CDR1 MNHNS and CDR2 SASEGT. In DNA form, the CDR3 reads TGTGCCAGCAGGGCGTTAGGGTCAGAGACCCAGTACTTC. Amino acid sequence: CASRALGSETQYF.

J is TRBJ2-1 and V is TRBV27, with 11 positions matching TRBD2. Germline trimming cut 5 bases from V and 5 bases from J; bases unmatched to any gene: 5. Germline V gene data show CDR1 as MNHEY and CDR2 as SMNVEV (reference sequence). The CDR3 spans 15 residues. The CDR3 region is CASSIGTSGNNEQFF. The CDR3, as DNA: TGTGCCAGCAGTATCGGGACTAGCGGCAACAATGAGCAGTTCTTC.

The rearrangement links TRBV5-1 to TRBJ2-5, with D possibly matching TRBD1 (6 bases). Germline values: CDR1 SGHRS, CDR2 YFSETQ. This CDR3 spans 15 amino acids. The V end lost 4 bases, the J end lost 3 bases, and 16 bases lay between the germline ends. The CDR3 protein is CASSPLTGPKETQYF. As DNA, the CDR3 is TGCGCCAGCAGCCCTCTGACAGGACCCAAAGAGACCCAGTACTTC.

The rearrangement joins TRBV5-4 to TRBJ2-2; 8 nucleotides line up with TRBD2. The CDR3 contains 16 residues. Germline loops: CDR1 SGHNT, CDR2 YYREEE (reference sequence). V dropped 4 bases and J dropped 5; count of bases not matched to a gene: 10. The CDR3 DNA sequence: TGTGCCAGCAGCCCGGGGGGGGCTAGCTGGACCGGGGAGCTGTTTTTT. This encodes CASSPGGASWTGELFF.

The chain combines TRBV7-2 with TRBJ1-3, with 7 bases identical to TRBD1. V dropped 6 bases and J dropped 4; count of bases not matched to a gene: 6. In germline, CDR1 is SGHTA, CDR2 FQGNSA. This CDR3 spans 14 amino acids. The CDR3, as DNA: TGTGCCAGCAGTCTGACAGGGCCGGGAAACACCATATATTTT. Residues: CASSLTGPGNTIYF. Filled out from reference TRBV7-2 and TRBJ1-3, the complete variable domain reads GAGVSQSPSNKVTEKGKDVELRCDPISGHTALYWYRQSLGQGLEFLIYFQGNSAPDKSGLPSDRFSAERTGGSVSTLTIQRTQQEDSAVYLCASSLTGPGNTIYFGEGSWLTVV.

In nucleotides, the CDR3 is TGTGCCAGCAGCTTAGACCGGACAGTTGAAAAACTGTTTTTT. Translated, it gives CASSLDRTVEKLFF. The rearrangement uses TRBV7-9 and TRBJ1-4; D perhaps matches TRBD1 (6 bases). Germline V gene sequence: CDR1 SEHNR, CDR2 FQNEAQ (reference sequence). The CDR3 runs to 14 residues. V lost 1 base and J 7 bases, leaving 10 bases between the germline ends.

V and J are TRBV6-6 and TRBJ2-3, with a possible D match to TRBD1 (5 bases). V shed 8 bases and J shed 4 bases, with 16 bases lying between them. Germline-derived CDR1 and CDR2 are MNHNY and SVGAGI (reference sequence). CDR3 size: 14 residues. DNA for the CDR3: TGTGCCAGCTGGACACCGAAGATCCCAGATACGCAGTATTTT. As protein: CASWTPKIPDTQYF.

The genes are TRBV19 and TRBJ1-2, with 8 bases lining up with TRBD1. With 5 bases clipped from V and 2 bases from J, the junction kept 4 bases outside the gene matches. CDR1 and CDR2 from the germline V gene are LNHDA and SQIVND (reference sequence). The CDR3 length is 14 residues. The CDR3, as DNA: TGTGCCAGTAGTCGACAGGGGAAGAACTATGGCTACACCTTC. Its translation is CASSRQGKNYGYTF.

V gene TRBV25-1 combines with J gene TRBJ1-1, with a tentative D call TRBD1 (6 bases). Between the trimmed V and J ends, which lost 6 bases and 1 base, there was a span of 12 bases. The CDR3 contains 14 residues. CDR1 and CDR2 (germline): MGHDK, SYGVNS. The DNA of the CDR3 is TGTGCCAGCAGGGACCAGGACAGGAACACTGAAGCTTTCTTT. Its protein is CASRDQDRNTEAFF.

The chain uses TRBV4-2 and TRBJ2-1; TRBD2 agrees at 10 bases. The CDR3 spans 14 residues. V lost 5 bases to trimming and J lost 8 bases; unmatched junction nucleotides: 6. Per the germline V gene, CDR1 is LGHNA and CDR2 is YNFKEQ. CDR3 nucleotide sequence: TGTGCCAGCAGCTCAGCGGGAGGGATCGATGAGCAGTTCTTC. Protein sequence: CASSSAGGIDEQFF.

J is TRBJ2-7 and V is TRBV5-6, with TRBD1 matching 10 bases. V lost 0 bases, J lost 6 bases, and 9 bases stayed unmatched. The CDR3 is 16 residues long. Per the germline V gene, CDR1 is SGHDT and CDR2 is YYEEEE. CDR3 in DNA: TGTGCCAGCAGCTTGGACTTTGGGACAGGGGTCCCCGAGCAGTACTTC. The encoded protein is CASSLDFGTGVPEQYF.

The rearrangement links TRBV5-6 to TRBJ2-6; no firm D call. The germline V gene encodes CDR1 SGHDT and CDR2 YYEEEE. This CDR3 is 15 amino acids long. CDR3 nucleotide sequence: TGTGCTGAGGTCAGGCAGAGCCCAAGGGCCAACGTCCTGACTTTC. This codes for CAEVRQSPRANVLTF.